Following are 6 T cell receptor beta chains from one sample sequenced in a study of T cell responses to AZD1222 COVID-19 vaccine (TCRdb year 2021). The time point label here, explained by the study, means: about 28 days (+/-7) after the second vaccine dose. The sample's treatment or condition label, in plain terms: meningococcal conjugate vaccine given as trial control. The library was produced with the immunoSEQ multiplex PCR assay. TCRdb stores this immuneACCESS table with in-frame sequences only. Part of the clones is absent; in the studies checked, under half of the shortfall reflects unresolved V genes, and no reason is known for the rest. The sample data list over 100,000 clones, and around nine tenths of these were observed just once. Together, the top ten hold 3% to 4% of the sample. The sequencing used peripheral blood, collected 28 days after the second dose of the MenACWY control vaccine. The receptors derive from an adult who received the MenACWY meningococcal vaccine as a control.

In DNA, the CDR3 is TGTGCCAGCAGCTTAGACGCGGGGGCCGCCCCTCGGCAGTACTTC. As protein: CASSLDAGAAPRQYF. This chain connects TRBV11-2 to TRBJ2-7; D possibly corresponds to TRBD2 (7 bases). With 0 bases removed from V and 9 bases from J, the gap between germline ends came to 18 bases. The CDR3 is 15 residues long. The V gene's germline CDR1 is SGHAT and CDR2 FQNNGV.

The chain carries TRBV9 and TRBJ1-1; 12 bases are a match to TRBD1. V shed 0 bases, J shed 8 bases, and the junction held 2 bases outside the gene matches. CDR3 length equals 14 residues. Germline loops: CDR1 SGDLS, CDR2 YYNGEE. This chain's CDR3 is CASSVVGTGGEAFF. CDR3 bases: TGTGCCAGCAGCGTAGTAGGGACAGGGGGCGAAGCTTTCTTT.

The rearrangement links TRBV4-3 to TRBJ1-2, with TRBD1 matching 8 bases. J gave up 1 base and V 1 base, and 5 bases lay outside the gene matches. The V gene's germline CDR1 is LGHNA and CDR2 YSLEER. This CDR3 has 16 residues. The CDR3 reads CASSQGTGPINYGYTF. The CDR3 DNA is TGCGCCAGCAGCCAAGGGACAGGGCCCATTAACTATGGCTACACCTTC.

V gene TRBV6-2 or TRBV6-3 combines with J gene TRBJ2-7; D is unresolved. V lost 6 bases and J 2 bases, leaving 11 bases between the germline ends. CDR1 is MNHEY, CDR2 SVGEGT, per germline. The CDR3 contains 13 residues. The CDR3 region is CASSGFQPYEQYF. For the CDR3, the DNA is TGTGCCAGCAGCGGTTTTCAACCCTACGAGCAGTACTTC.

The genes are TRBV5-5 and TRBJ1-2, with a tentative D call TRBD1 (5 bases). Trimming took off 0 bases at V and 4 bases at J, with 19 bases between the two ends. The CDR3 is 17 residues long. Germline V CDR1 and CDR2: SGHKS, YYEKEE (reference sequence). CDR3 in DNA: TGTGCCAGCAGCTTGGCCAGGACGGGGACTTTGGGCTATGGCTACACCTTC. Translation gives CASSLARTGTLGYGYTF.

The V call is TRBV6-5, the J call TRBJ1-4; D is unresolved. Deletions cut 6 bases from V and 7 bases from J, with 9 bases between. Germline loops: CDR1 MNHEY, CDR2 SVGAGI. CDR3 length: 12 amino acids. CDR3 DNA: TGTGCCAGCAGGCGCCTGGGTGAAAAACTGTTTTTT. It yields the protein CASRRLGEKLFF.